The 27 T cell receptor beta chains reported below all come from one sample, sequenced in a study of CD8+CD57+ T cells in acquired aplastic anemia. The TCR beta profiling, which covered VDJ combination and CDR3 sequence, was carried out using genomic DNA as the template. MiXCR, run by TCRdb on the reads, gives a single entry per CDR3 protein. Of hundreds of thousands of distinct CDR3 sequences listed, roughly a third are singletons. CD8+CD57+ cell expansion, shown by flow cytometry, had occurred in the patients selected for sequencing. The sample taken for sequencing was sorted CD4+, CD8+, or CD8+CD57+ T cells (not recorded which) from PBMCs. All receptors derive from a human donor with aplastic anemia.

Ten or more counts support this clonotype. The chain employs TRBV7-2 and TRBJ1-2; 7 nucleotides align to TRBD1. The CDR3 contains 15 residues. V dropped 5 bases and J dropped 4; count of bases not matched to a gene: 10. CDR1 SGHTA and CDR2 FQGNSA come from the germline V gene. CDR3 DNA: TGTGCCAGCAGCCAACGGACAGGAGCGACCTATGGCTACACCTTC. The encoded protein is CASSQRTGATYGYTF.

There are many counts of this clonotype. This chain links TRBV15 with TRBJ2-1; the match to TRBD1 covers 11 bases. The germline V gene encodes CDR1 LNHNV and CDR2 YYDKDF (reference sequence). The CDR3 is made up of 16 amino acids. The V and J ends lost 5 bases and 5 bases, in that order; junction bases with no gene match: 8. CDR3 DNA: TGTGCCACCAGCGTCGTACTGGACAGGGGGCACAATGAGCAGTTCTTC. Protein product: CATSVVLDRGHNEQFF.

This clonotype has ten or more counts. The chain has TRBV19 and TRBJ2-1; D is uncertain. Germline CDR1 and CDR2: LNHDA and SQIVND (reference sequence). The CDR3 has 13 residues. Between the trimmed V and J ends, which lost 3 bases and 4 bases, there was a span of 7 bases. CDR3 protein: CASSIVGYNEQFF. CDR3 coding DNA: TGTGCCAGTAGTATCGTTGGGTACAATGAGCAGTTCTTC.

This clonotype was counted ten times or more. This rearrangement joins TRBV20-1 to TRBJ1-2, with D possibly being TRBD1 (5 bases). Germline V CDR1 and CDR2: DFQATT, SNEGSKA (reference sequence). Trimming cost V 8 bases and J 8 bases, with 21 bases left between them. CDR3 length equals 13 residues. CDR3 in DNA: TGCAGTTCGACCAATGAGGGACTTAGCGGCTACACCTTC. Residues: CSSTNEGLSGYTF.

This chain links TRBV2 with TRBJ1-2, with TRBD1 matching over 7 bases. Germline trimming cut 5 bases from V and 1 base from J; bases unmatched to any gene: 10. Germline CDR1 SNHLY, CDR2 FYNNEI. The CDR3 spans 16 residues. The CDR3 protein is CASSLEAGGFNYGYTF. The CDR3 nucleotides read TGTGCCAGCAGTTTAGAGGCAGGGGGGTTTAACTATGGCTACACCTTC.

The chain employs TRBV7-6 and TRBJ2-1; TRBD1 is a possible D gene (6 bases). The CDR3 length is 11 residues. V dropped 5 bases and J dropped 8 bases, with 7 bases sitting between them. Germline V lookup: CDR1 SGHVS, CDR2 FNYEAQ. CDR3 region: CASSKGDEQFF. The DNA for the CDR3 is TGTGCCAGCAGCAAGGGGGATGAGCAGTTCTTC.

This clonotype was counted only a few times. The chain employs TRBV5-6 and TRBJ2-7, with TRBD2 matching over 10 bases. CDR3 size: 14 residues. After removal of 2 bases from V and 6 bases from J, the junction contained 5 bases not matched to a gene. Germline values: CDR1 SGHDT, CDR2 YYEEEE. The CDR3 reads CASSLLAGKVEQYF. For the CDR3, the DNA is TGTGCCAGCAGCTTACTAGCGGGAAAAGTCGAGCAGTACTTC.

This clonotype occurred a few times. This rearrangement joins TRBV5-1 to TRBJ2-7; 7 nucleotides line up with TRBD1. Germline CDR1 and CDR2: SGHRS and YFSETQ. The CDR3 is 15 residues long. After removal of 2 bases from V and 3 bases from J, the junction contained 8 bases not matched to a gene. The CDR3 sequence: CASSFGTAFYYEQYF. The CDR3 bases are TGCGCCAGCAGCTTCGGGACAGCCTTTTACTACGAGCAGTACTTC.

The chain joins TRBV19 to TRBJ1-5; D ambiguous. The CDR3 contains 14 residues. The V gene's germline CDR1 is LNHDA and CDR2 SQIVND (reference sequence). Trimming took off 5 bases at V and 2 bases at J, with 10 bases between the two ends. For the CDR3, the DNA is TGTGCCAGTAGTGGCGGGATGGGCAATCAGCCCCAGCATTTT. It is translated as CASSGGMGNQPQHF.

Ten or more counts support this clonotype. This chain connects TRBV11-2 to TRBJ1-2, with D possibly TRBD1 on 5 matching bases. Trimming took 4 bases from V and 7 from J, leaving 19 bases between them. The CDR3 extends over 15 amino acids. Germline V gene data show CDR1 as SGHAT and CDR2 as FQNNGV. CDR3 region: CASSSVRQTQGGYTF. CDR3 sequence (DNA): TGTGCCAGCAGCTCCGTCCGACAGACCCAGGGTGGCTACACCTTC.

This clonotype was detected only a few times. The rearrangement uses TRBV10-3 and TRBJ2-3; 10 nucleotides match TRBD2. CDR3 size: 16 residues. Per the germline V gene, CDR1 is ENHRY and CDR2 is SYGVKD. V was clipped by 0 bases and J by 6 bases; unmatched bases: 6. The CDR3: CAISESGLAGEDTQYF. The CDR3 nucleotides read TGTGCCATCAGTGAGTCAGGGCTAGCGGGGGAGGATACGCAGTATTTT.

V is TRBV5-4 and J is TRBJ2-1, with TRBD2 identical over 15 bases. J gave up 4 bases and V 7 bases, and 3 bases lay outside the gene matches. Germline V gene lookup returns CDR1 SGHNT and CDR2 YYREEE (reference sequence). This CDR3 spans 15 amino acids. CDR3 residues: CASGTSGGSYNEQFF. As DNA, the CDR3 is TGTGCCAGCGGGACTAGCGGGGGGTCGTACAATGAGCAGTTCTTC.

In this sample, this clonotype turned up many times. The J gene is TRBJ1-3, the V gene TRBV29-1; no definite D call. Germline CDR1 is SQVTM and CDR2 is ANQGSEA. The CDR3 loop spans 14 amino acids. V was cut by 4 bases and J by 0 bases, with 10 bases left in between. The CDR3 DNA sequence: TGCAGCGTTGGAAACAAGAGCTCTGGAAACACCATATATTTT. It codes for CSVGNKSSGNTIYF.

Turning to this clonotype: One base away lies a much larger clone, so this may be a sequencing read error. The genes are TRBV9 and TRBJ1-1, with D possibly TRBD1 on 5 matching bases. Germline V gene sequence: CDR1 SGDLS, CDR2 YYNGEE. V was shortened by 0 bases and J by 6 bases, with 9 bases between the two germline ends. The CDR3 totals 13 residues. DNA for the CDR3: TGTGCCAGCAGCGTAGCAGGGCTCGCTGAAGCTTTCTTT. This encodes CASSVAGLAEAFF.

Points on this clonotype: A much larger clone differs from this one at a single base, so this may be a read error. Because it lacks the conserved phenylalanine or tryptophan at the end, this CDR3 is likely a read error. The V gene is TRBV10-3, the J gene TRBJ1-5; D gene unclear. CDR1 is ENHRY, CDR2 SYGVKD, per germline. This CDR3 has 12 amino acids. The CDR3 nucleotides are TGTGCCAGCAGTTACCCCAATCAGCCCCAGCATTCT. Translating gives CASSYPNQPQHS.

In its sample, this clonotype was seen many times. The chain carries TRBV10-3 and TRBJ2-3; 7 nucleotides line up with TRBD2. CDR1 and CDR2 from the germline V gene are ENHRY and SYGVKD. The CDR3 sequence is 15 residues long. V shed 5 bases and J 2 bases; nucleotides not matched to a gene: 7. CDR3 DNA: TGTGCCATCAGTCCGGGACTACCTGTCACAGATACGCAGTATTTT. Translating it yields CAISPGLPVTDTQYF.

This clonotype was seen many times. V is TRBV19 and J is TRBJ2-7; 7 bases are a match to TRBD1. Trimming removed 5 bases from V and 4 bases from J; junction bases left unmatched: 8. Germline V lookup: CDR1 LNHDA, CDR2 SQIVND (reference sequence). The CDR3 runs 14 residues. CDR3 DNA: TGTGCCAGTAGTCCGCGAGGGGGCCAGTACGAGCAGTACTTC. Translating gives CASSPRGGQYEQYF.

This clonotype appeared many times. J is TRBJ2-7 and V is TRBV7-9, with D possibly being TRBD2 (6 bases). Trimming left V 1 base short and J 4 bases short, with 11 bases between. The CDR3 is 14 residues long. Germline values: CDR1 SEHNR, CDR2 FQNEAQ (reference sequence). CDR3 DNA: TGTGCCAGCAGCTTAGGCGGGACTCTGTACGAGCAGTACTTC. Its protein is CASSLGGTLYEQYF.

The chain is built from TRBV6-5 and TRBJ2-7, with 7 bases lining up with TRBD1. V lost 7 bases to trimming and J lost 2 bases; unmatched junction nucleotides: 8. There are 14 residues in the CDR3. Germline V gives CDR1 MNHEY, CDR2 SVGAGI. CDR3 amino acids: CASTGSGQAYEQYF. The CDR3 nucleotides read TGTGCCAGCACCGGTAGTGGACAGGCCTACGAGCAGTACTTC.

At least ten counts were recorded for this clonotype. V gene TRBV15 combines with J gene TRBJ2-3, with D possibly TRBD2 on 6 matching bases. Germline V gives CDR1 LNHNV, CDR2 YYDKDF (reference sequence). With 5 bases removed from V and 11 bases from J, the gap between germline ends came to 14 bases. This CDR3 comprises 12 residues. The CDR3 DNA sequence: TGTGCCACCAGCTACGGACTACCCATGCAGTATTTT. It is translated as CATSYGLPMQYF.

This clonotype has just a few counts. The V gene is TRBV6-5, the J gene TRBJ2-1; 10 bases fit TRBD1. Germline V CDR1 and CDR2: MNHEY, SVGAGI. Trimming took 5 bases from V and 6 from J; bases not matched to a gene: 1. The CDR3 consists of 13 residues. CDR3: CASSRQGANEQFF. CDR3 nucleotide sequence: TGTGCCAGCAGTCGACAGGGGGCCAATGAGCAGTTCTTC.

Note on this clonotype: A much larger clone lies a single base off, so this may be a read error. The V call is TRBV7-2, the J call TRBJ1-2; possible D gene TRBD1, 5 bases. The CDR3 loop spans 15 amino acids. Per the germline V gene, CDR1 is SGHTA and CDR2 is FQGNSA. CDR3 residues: CASRATENPNYGHTF. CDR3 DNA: TGTGCCAGCAGGGCGACAGAGAACCCTAACTATGGCCACACCTTC.

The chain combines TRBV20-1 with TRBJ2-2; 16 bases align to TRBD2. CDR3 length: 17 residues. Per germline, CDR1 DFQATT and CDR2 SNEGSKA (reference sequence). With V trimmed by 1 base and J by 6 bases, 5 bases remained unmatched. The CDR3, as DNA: TGCAGTGCTAGAGGGCCGGGACTAGCGGGAGGGTCCGGGGAGCTGTTTTTT. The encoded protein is CSARGPGLAGGSGELFF.

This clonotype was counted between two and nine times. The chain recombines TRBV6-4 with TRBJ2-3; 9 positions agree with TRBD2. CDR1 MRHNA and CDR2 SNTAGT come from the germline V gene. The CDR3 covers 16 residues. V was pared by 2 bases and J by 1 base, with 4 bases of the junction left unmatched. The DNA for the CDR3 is TGTGCCAGCAGTGACAGGCAGCGGGGGGGCACAGATACGCAGTATTTT. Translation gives CASSDRQRGGTDTQYF.

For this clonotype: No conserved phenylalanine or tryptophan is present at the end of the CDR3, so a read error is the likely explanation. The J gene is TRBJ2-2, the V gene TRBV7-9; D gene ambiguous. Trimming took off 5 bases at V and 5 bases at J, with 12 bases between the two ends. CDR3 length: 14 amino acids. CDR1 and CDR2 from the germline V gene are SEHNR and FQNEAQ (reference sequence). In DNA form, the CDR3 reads TGTGCCAGCAGCCCCCCGCTGAATACCGGGGAGCTGTTTTCT. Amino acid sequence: CASSPPLNTGELFS.

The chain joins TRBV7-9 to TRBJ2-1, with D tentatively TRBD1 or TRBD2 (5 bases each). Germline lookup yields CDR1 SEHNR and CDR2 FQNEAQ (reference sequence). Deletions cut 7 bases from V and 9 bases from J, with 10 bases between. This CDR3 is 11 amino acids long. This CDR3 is CASTSGGEQFF. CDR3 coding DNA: TGTGCCAGCACTTCTGGGGGTGAGCAGTTCTTC.

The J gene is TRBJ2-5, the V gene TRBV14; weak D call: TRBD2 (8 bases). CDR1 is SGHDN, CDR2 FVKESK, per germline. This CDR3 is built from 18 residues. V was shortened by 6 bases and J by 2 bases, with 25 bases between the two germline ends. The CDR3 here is CASRRGLTAGASQETQYF. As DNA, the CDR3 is TGTGCCAGCAGGAGGGGGCTTACAGCGGGGGCCTCTCAAGAGACCCAGTACTTC.